This TCR beta chain came from a study of CD8 T cells in ankylosing spondylitis. In TCRdb, the 5' RACE reads were re-called with MiXCR into one record per CDR3 protein. The repertoire holds some 150,000 distinct CDR3 sequences, roughly an eighth seen once, with 4.1% in the top ten. V was pared by 7 bases and J by 0 bases, with 10 bases between. Germline V lookup: CDR1 SGHAT, CDR2 FQNNGV. The CDR3 is 13 residues long. Many counts were recorded for this clonotype. Its specificity is unknown. Study-wide findings and caveats: Researchers report that disease-linked clones proved CD8+ and relatively rare in peripheral blood. Made up of fewer than ten highly homologous variants, a TCR beta motif appeared characteristic of ankylosing spondylitis blood. Existing reports had already noted some motif variants in reactive arthritis synovial fluid and blood.

The receptor's source is a female donor with ankylosing spondylitis or in good health (not recorded which). Sequenced material: blood, either unsorted or a sorted T cell fraction (not recorded which). The chain couples TRBV11-2 to TRBJ2-7; no clear D gene. CDR3: CASTPSASYEQYF. In nucleotides, the CDR3 is TGTGCCAGCACCCCTTCCGCCTCCTACGAGCAGTACTTC.